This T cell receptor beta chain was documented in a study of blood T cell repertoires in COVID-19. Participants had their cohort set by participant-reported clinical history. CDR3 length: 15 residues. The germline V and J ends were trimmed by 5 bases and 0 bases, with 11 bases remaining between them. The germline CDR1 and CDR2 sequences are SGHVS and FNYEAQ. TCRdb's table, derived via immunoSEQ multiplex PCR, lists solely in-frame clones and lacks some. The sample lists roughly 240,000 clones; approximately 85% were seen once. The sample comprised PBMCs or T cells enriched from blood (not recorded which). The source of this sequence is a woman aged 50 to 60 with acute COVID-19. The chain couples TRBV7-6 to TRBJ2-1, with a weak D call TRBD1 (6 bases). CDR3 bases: TGTGCCAGCAGCGGAACAGGGAGCTCCTACAATGAGCAGTTCTTC. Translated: CASSGTGSSYNEQFF.